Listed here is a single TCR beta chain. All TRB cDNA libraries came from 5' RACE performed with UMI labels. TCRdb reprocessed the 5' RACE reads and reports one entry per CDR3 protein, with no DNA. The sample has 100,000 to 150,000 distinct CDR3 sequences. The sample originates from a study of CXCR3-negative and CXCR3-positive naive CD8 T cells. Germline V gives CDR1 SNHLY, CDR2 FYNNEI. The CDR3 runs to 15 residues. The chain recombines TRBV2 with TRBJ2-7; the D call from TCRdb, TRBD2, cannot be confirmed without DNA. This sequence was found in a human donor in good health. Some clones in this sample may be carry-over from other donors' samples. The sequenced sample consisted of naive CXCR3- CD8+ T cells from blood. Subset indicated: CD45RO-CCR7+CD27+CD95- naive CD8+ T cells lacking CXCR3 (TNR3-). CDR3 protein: CASGTGLPNSYEQYF.